The sequence of this T cell receptor (beta chain) was determined in a study of PD-1 blockade in mismatch repair-deficient tumors. Study details: Patients had 12 mismatch repair-deficient cancer types and were previously treated and progressing. Whole-study findings and limits: Tumor-resident clones, often undetectable pretreatment in blood, expanded then contracted after pembrolizumab.

As concerns this clone: Antigen unknown.

V was clipped by 5 bases and J by 2 bases, with 6 bases between them. CDR1 is LNHDA and CDR2 is SQIVND in the germline V gene (reference sequence). The CDR3 has 12 residues. PCR or immunohistochemistry showed mismatch repair deficiency in every enrolled patient. Three pembrolizumab responders had their TCRs sequenced. Clones were read by immunoSEQ multiplex PCR, and TCRdb kept only the in-frame ones, dropping some. The sample yields approximately 79,000 clones, more than 80% seen once. The TCR comes from an adult with mismatch repair-deficient cancer. The rearrangement joins TRBV19 to TRBJ2-5; D is undetermined. The specimen was peripheral blood, collected 44 weeks after starting pembrolizumab. The CDR3 is CASSEQQETQYF. The DNA of the CDR3 is TGTGCCAGTAGTGAACAGCAAGAGACCCAGTACTTC.